One and the same sample provided the 9 T cell receptor beta chains below, sequenced in a study of Tregs in tolerant kidney transplant recipients. The table came from immunoSEQ multiplex PCR; TCRdb's copy has only in-frame clones and leaves some out. The repertoire consists of approximately 100,000 clones, with more than 85% occurring once and the leading ten covering 0.46%. The input for sequencing was CD4+ T cells from blood, taken before the transplant. These receptors were obtained from a human donor who received a combined kidney and bone marrow transplant.

The rearrangement joins TRBV2 to TRBJ2-5; tentatively, D is TRBD2 (5 bases). V lost 7 bases, J lost 5 bases, and 11 bases lay in between. Germline V gene data show CDR1 as SNHLY and CDR2 as FYNNEI. This CDR3 is built from 12 residues. CDR3 protein: CASTTSGETQYF. CDR3 nucleotides: TGTGCCAGCACTACTAGTGGTGAGACCCAGTACTTC.

The gene calls are TRBV7-2 and TRBJ1-2; D unresolved. Germline CDR1 and CDR2: SGHTA and FQGNSA. The length of the CDR3 is 16 residues. V dropped 1 base and J dropped 0 bases, with 12 bases sitting between them. CDR3 sequence reads: CASSLGLGGTNYGYTF. The CDR3 DNA follows: TGTGCCAGCAGCTTAGGCCTGGGAGGGACTAACTATGGCTACACCTTC.

A remark on this clone: Other DNA sequences in this sample translate to the same CDR3. The chain has TRBV9 and TRBJ1-6; 9 bases are shared with TRBD1. The germline gives CDR1 SGDLS, CDR2 YYNGEE. V was pared by 1 base and J by 6 bases, with 5 bases of the junction left unmatched. The CDR3 loop spans 16 amino acids. The CDR3 here is CASSVRDRVINSPLHF. Here the CDR3 DNA reads TGTGCCAGCAGCGTACGGGACAGGGTCATTAATTCACCCCTCCACTTT.

This clone was observed once. The chain recombines TRBV4-2 with TRBJ1-2, with 9 bases matching TRBD1. Trimming took 3 bases from V and 7 from J; bases not matched to a gene: 12. The CDR3 spans 16 residues. Germline lookup yields CDR1 LGHNA and CDR2 YNFKEQ. CDR3 residues: CASSQGSGQGFVGYTF. As DNA, the CDR3 is TGTGCCAGCAGCCAGGGGTCGGGACAGGGTTTCGTTGGCTACACCTTC.

The CDR3 nucleotides read TGTGCCTGGACAGAGAGGAGAGGGGGCCCAGATACGCAGTATTTT. This codes for CAWTERRGGPDTQYF. This sequence joins TRBV30 and TRBJ2-3, with 7 nucleotides matching TRBD1. The CDR3 has 15 amino acids. Unmatched junction bases numbered 11, after V lost 4 bases and J lost 4 bases. The germline V gene has CDR1 GTSNPN and CDR2 SVGIG (reference sequence).

With respect to this clone: At one end, the junction sequence differs from germline, possibly due to a read error. Other DNA sequences in the sample encode the same CDR3. The gene calls are TRBV9 and TRBJ1-6; D not resolved. Germline CDR1 SGDLS, CDR2 YYNGEE. The CDR3 totals 15 residues. The chain's CDR3 is CASSASGRHNSPLHF. CDR3 DNA sequence: TGTGCCAGCAGCGCCAGTGGGAGACACAATTCCCCCCTCCACTTT.

This clone was counted a few times. The chain has TRBV2 and TRBJ1-4; D possibly corresponds to TRBD1 (5 bases). CDR1 and CDR2 (germline): SNHLY, FYNNEI. The CDR3 totals 14 residues. V was pared by 6 bases and J by 7 bases, with 15 bases between. CDR3 in amino acids: CASRVRGGTEKLFF. CDR3 coding DNA: TGTGCCAGCAGGGTACGGGGAGGGACTGAAAAACTGTTTTTT.

CDR3 sequence: CASSDGRGQPQHF. The DNA of the CDR3 is TGTGCCAGCAGCGACGGCAGGGGTCAGCCCCAGCATTTT. This chain links TRBV9 with TRBJ1-5, with D maybe TRBD1 (6 bases). Trimming shortened V by 3 bases and J by 6 bases, and 10 bases separated the two germline ends. The CDR3 totals 13 residues. Germline CDR1 is SGDLS and CDR2 is YYNGEE.

The gene calls are TRBV19 and TRBJ2-2, with D perhaps matching TRBD2 (7 bases). This CDR3 is 13 amino acids long. Trimming pared 7 bases from V and 7 bases from J, leaving 13 bases between. Germline V lookup: CDR1 LNHDA, CDR2 SQIVND (reference sequence). CDR3 region: CASTRGGVGELFF. The DNA of the CDR3 is TGTGCCAGTACGAGGGGGGGAGTCGGGGAGCTGTTTTTT.